This T cell receptor beta chain is from a study of CD8 T cells in ankylosing spondylitis. Scientists made TCR beta libraries using quantitative 5'-RACE with molecular barcodes. Via MiXCR, TCRdb re-called the 5' RACE reads, giving one row per CDR3 protein. This sample yields 150,000 to 200,000 distinct CDR3 sequences, of which under 15% are seen a single time; approximately 10% belongs to the top ten. The CDR3 length is 14 residues. CDR1 is SGHTA and CDR2 is FQGNSA in the germline V gene. V lost 9 bases to trimming and J lost 4 bases; unmatched junction nucleotides: 9. General study results and limits: Relatively rare in peripheral blood, disease-linked clones were also CD8+. Reported data indicate significant enrichment of disease-linked clones within matched ankylosing spondylitis synovial fluid.

With respect to this clonotype: Its antigen is currently unknown.

Sequencing was carried out using blood, either unsorted or a sorted T cell fraction (not recorded which). The clonotype was recovered from a female donor with ankylosing spondylitis or in good health (not recorded which). The chain uses TRBV7-2 and TRBJ2-3, with 8 nucleotides matching TRBD1. The DNA of the CDR3 is TGTGCCAGTAGGGGACAGGAATTCGCAGATACGCAGTATTTT. Translation gives CASRGQEFADTQYF.